This TCR beta chain stems from a study of shared clonotypes between healthy human individuals. General study points: Represented genetic and exposure-history diversity was restricted by having few donors. Tissues were not sampled, only blood, and their repertoires likely differ. Clonotypes not shared had lower generation probabilities than those common to all four donors.

The V and J ends lost 10 bases and 0 bases respectively, with 26 bases between them. Germline V CDR1 and CDR2: SNHLY, FYNNEI. There are 18 residues in the CDR3. The repertoire was sequenced with immunoSEQ multiplex PCR; TCRdb's copy has only in-frame clones and lacks some. Among approximately 720,000 clones listed, about two thirds were seen once. In the case of this clone: Its specificity is unknown.

The specimen was memory CD4+ T cells sorted from blood. Subset in this sample: CD45RA-negative fraction. J is TRBJ2-3 and V is TRBV2; D is possibly TRBD1 (6 bases). The clonotype comes from a woman in her twenties or thirties in good health. CDR3 residues: CAIASVQGASRSTDTQYF. DNA of the CDR3: TGTGCCATTGCTTCGGTACAGGGAGCTTCTAGGAGCACAGATACGCAGTATTTT.